The clone carrying this TCR beta chain was observed a handful of times. Its antigen remains unidentified. This specimen belongs to a study of CD8 T cells in Susac syndrome. Background on the study: When their blood was taken, the Susac syndrome patients had either not yet had any therapy, were taking corticosteroids, or were taking intravenous immunoglobulin alone.

Findings of the study overall: CD4+ repertoires of Susac syndrome patients lacked detectable clonal expansion.

After extraction with the RNeasy kit, roughly 0.5 to 1 ug of the RNA was reverse transcribed using random hexamers. Amplification of TCR beta CDR3 by immunoSEQ multiplex PCR spanned 54 Vbeta and 13 Jbeta. TCRdb passed the immunoSEQ multiplex PCR reads through MiXCR, listing each CDR3 protein once. The profile shows approximately 190,000 distinct CDR3 sequences, over 75% of them singletons. The ends were cut back, 5 bases at V and 1 base at J, with 10 bases in the middle. The CDR3 spans 13 residues. Germline values: CDR1 SGHNT, CDR2 YYREEE (reference sequence). Negative isolation was applied to CD8+ and CD4+ T cells, and FACS enrichment was applied to TEMRA cells.

This clonotype was sampled from a human donor with Susac syndrome. Sequencing was carried out using CD4+ T cells from PBMCs. The chain is built from TRBV5-4 and TRBJ2-7; a possible D gene is TRBD1 (5 bases). DNA of the CDR3: TGTGCCAGCAGTCTGCAGGGTTCCTACGAGCAGTACTTC. This gives the protein CASSLQGSYEQYF.